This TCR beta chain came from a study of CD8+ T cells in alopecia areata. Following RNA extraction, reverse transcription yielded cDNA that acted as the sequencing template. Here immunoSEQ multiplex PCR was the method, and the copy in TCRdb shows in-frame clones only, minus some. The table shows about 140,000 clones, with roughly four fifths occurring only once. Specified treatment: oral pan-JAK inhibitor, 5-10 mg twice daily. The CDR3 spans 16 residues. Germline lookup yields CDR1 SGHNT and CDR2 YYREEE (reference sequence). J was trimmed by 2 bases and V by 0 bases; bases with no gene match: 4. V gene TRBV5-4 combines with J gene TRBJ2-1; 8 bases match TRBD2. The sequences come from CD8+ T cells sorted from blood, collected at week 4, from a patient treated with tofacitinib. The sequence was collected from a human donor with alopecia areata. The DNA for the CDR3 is TGTGCCAGCAGCTTGGCCTGGCGGGGGGCCTACAATGAGCAGTTCTTC. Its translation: CASSLAWRGAYNEQFF.